The 21 T cell receptor beta chains reported below all come from one sample, sequenced in a study of a mutant IDH1 vaccine in newly diagnosed glioma (dated by TCRdb to about 2021). The antigens of these receptors remain unknown. The time point label, as the study defines it: week 35, safety follow-up. Each vaccine dose, consisting of 300 ug of a 20-mer mutant IDH1 peptide in Montanide, was administered subcutaneously with topical imiquimod. The method behind the library was the immunoSEQ multiplex PCR assay. Drawn from immuneACCESS, this table holds only the in-frame rearrangements with V and J called that TCRdb kept. Clones are partly lost; checked studies trace under half to an unresolved V gene and leave the rest unexplained. The sample includes tens of thousands of clones, with about four fifths observed a single time. The leading ten clones occupy around 7% of the sample. The sequencing here drew on PBMCs, taken from a glioma patient whose treatment included an IDH1 peptide vaccine. These receptors came from a woman aged 18-30 years with glioma.

The V and J genes are TRBV19 and TRBJ2-7; D remains ambiguous. V was trimmed by 2 bases and J by 5 bases, leaving 22 bases between them. The CDR3 has 17 residues. From germline, CDR1 is LNHDA and CDR2 SQIVND (reference sequence). CDR3 sequence reads: CASSIKGVGRAVDEQYF. In DNA, the CDR3 is TGTGCCAGTAGTATAAAAGGTGTTGGTAGGGCGGTGGACGAGCAGTACTTC.

This chain uses TRBV6-5 with TRBJ2-7; maybe TRBD2 (5 bases). The CDR3 has 13 amino acids. Trimming took 2 bases from V and 1 from J, leaving 6 bases between them. Germline CDR1 is MNHEY and CDR2 is SVGAGI. CDR3: CASSYRESYEQYF. DNA of the CDR3: TGTGCCAGCAGTTACAGGGAGTCCTACGAGCAGTACTTC.

Here the CDR3 DNA reads TGCGCCAGCAGCTTGGAAAGTGTTGCGTTTAGCCCAGATACGCAGTATTTT. Protein: CASSLESVAFSPDTQYF. The V and J genes are TRBV5-1 and TRBJ2-3; D is undetermined. V shed 0 bases and J shed 4 bases, with 18 bases lying between them. Germline CDR1 reads SGHRS; CDR2 reads YFSETQ. This CDR3 is 17 amino acids long.

The chain combines TRBV27 with TRBJ2-2; D remains ambiguous. The CDR3 spans 18 residues. Germline CDR1 is MNHEY and CDR2 is SMNVEV (reference sequence). V was cut by 3 bases and J by 3 bases, with 20 bases left in between. The CDR3 is CASSFRPPWSGYTGELFF. The CDR3 bases are TGTGCCAGCAGTTTCCGCCCCCCGTGGTCTGGGTACACCGGGGAGCTGTTTTTT.

This chain joins TRBV30 and TRBJ1-5; D remains ambiguous. The CDR3 has 14 amino acids. Trimming shortened V by 2 bases and J by 2 bases, and 10 bases separated the two germline ends. Germline CDR1 GTSNPN, CDR2 SVGIG (reference sequence). CDR3 sequence: CAWSTAAGNQPQHF. As DNA, the CDR3 is TGTGCCTGGAGTACAGCAGCGGGCAATCAGCCCCAGCATTTT. Supplemented by reference TRBV30 and TRBJ1-5, the full variable domain reads SQTIHQWPATLVQPVGSPLSLECTVEGTSNPNLYWYRQAAGRGLQLLFYSVGIGQISSEVPQNLSASRPQDRQFILSSKKLLLSDSGFYLCAWSTAAGNQPQHFGDGTRLSIL.

The chain combines TRBV30 with TRBJ2-6; 12 nucleotides agree with TRBD1. CDR3 length equals 18 residues. After removal of 1 base from V and 4 bases from J, the junction contained 8 bases not matched to a gene. Germline loops: CDR1 GTSNPN, CDR2 SVGIG (reference sequence). As DNA, the CDR3 is TGTGCCTGGAGTGCACCGGGACAGGGGGCAGCCGGGGCCAACGTCCTGACTTTC. Its protein is CAWSAPGQGAAGANVLTF.

The chain employs TRBV2 and TRBJ2-3, with a possible D match to TRBD2 (6 bases). The V end lost 6 bases, the J end lost 2 bases, and 12 bases lay between the germline ends. CDR1 is SNHLY, CDR2 FYNNEI, per germline. CDR3 length equals 14 residues. In DNA form, the CDR3 reads TGTGCCAGCAGCCTAGCGCGAAACACAGATACGCAGTATTTT. The encoded protein is CASSLARNTDTQYF.

The chain has TRBV7-2 and TRBJ1-4; maybe TRBD1 (5 bases). This CDR3 is 16 amino acids long. CDR1 is SGHTA, CDR2 FQGNSA, per germline. Trimming took 2 bases from V and 8 from J, leaving 18 bases between them. The CDR3 reads CASSLQGGGTGEKLFF. The CDR3 DNA is TGTGCCAGCAGCTTACAAGGTGGGGGGACGGGGGAAAAACTGTTTTTT.

This clone came up once. Compared with germline, one end of the junction differs, possibly owing to a read error. The chain joins TRBV7-7 to TRBJ2-7; 7 nucleotides line up with TRBD1. Germline loops: CDR1 SSHAT, CDR2 FNYEAQ (reference sequence). This CDR3 spans 15 amino acids. The chain's CDR3 is CASSLGTGQAYEQYF. CDR3 DNA: TGTGCTAGCAGCTTAGGGACCGGACAGGCCTACGAGCAGTACTTC. The full variable domain, with the rest looked up from reference TRBV7-7 and TRBJ2-7, is GAGVSQSPRYKVTKRGQDVTLRCDPISSHATLYWYQQALGQGPEFLTYFNYEAQPDKSGLPSDRFSAERPEGSISTLTIQRTEQRDSAMYRCASSLGTGQAYEQYFGPGTRLTVT.

The genes are TRBV6-6 and TRBJ2-3; 9 nucleotides match TRBD2. With V trimmed by 6 bases and J by 5 bases, 3 bases remained unmatched. CDR1 MNHNY and CDR2 SVGAGI come from the germline V gene (reference sequence). The CDR3 consists of 13 residues. DNA for the CDR3: TGTGCCAGCAGAGCGGGGGGCATAGATACGCAGTATTTT. It yields the protein CASRAGGIDTQYF.

This clone was counted only a few times. The CDR3 loop reads CASSIGGFDQPQHF. As DNA, the CDR3 is TGTGCCAGTAGTATCGGGGGGTTTGATCAGCCCCAGCATTTT. This chain uses TRBV19 with TRBJ1-5, with D possibly being TRBD1 (5 bases). The CDR3 contains 14 residues. Germline CDR1 reads LNHDA; CDR2 reads SQIVND (reference sequence). V was shortened by 3 bases and J by 5 bases, with 11 bases between the two germline ends.

The genes are TRBV18 and TRBJ1-2; 8 bases agree with TRBD1. With 4 bases clipped from V and 6 bases from J, the junction kept 10 bases outside the gene matches. The germline V gene encodes CDR1 KGHSH and CDR2 LQKENI. This CDR3 is built from 15 residues. The CDR3 loop is CASSLYDRGGDGYTF. The CDR3 DNA follows: TGTGCCAGCTCACTTTACGACAGGGGAGGTGATGGCTACACCTTC.

This clone has more than one count but fewer than ten. The chain is built from TRBV18 and TRBJ2-6; 9 nucleotides match TRBD1. V was clipped by 3 bases and J by 1 base; unmatched bases: 7. Germline lookup yields CDR1 KGHSH and CDR2 LQKENI. CDR3 size: 18 residues. The CDR3 spells CASSPAGQGLSGANVLTF. The CDR3 bases are TGTGCCAGCTCACCGGCTGGACAGGGGCTTTCTGGGGCCAACGTCCTGACTTTC.

The CDR3 region has the DNA TGCAGCGTTGGGTTGATGCGGGACACTGAAGCTTTCTTT. Encoded protein: CSVGLMRDTEAFF. This chain connects TRBV29-1 to TRBJ1-1; D is undetermined. The CDR3 runs to 13 residues. The germline V and J ends were trimmed by 4 bases and 3 bases, with 12 bases remaining between them. Germline V gives CDR1 SQVTM, CDR2 ANQGSEA. The variable domain in full, completed from reference TRBV29-1 and TRBJ1-1, reads SAVISQKPSRDICQRGTSLTIQCQVDSQVTMMFWYRQQPGQSLTLIATANQGSEATYESGFVIDKFPISRPNLTFSTLTVSNMSPEDSSIYLCSVGLMRDTEAFFGQGTRLTVV.

The V and J genes are TRBV7-9 and TRBJ2-3; D is unresolved. The CDR3 has 16 amino acids. The germline gives CDR1 SEHNR, CDR2 FQNEAQ (reference sequence). The ends were cut back, 0 bases at V and 2 bases at J, with 12 bases in the middle. The CDR3 reads CASSLAVFEDTDTQYF. CDR3 DNA sequence: TGTGCCAGCAGCTTAGCTGTTTTCGAGGACACAGATACGCAGTATTTT.

The V and J genes are TRBV7-9 and TRBJ1-5, with D unresolved. Trimming removed 3 bases from V and 4 bases from J, with 10 bases in between. This CDR3 is 14 amino acids long. The V gene's germline CDR1 is SEHNR and CDR2 FQNEAQ (reference sequence). DNA for the CDR3: TGTGCCAGCAGCTTTTCGGAGATGAATCAGCCCCAGCATTTT. Translating gives CASSFSEMNQPQHF.

The chain links TRBV10-3 to TRBJ2-1, with TRBD2 identical over 9 bases. The V segment lost 6 bases and the J segment 5 bases; nucleotides outside the gene matches: 5. Germline values: CDR1 ENHRY, CDR2 SYGVKD. CDR3 length: 14 residues. The CDR3 loop is CAIRGLAPNNEQFF. The CDR3 coding sequence is TGTGCCATCAGAGGACTAGCGCCGAACAATGAGCAGTTCTTC.

The J gene is TRBJ2-5, the V gene TRBV9; possible D gene TRBD2, 6 bases. Germline V lookup: CDR1 SGDLS, CDR2 YYNGEE. This CDR3 comprises 18 residues. The V end was cut by 3 bases, the J end by 4 bases, with 25 bases between. As DNA, the CDR3 is TGTGCCAGCAGCGCCGATAGCGGACCGGGGAATACAAGAGAGACCCAGTACTTC. Protein sequence: CASSADSGPGNTRETQYF. The whole variable domain, remainder taken from reference TRBV9 and TRBJ2-5, is DSGVTQTPKHLITATGQRVTLRCSPRSGDLSVYWYQQSLDQGLQFLIQYYNGEERAKGNILERFSAQQFPDLHSELNLSSLELGDSALYFCASSADSGPGNTRETQYFGPGTRLLVL.

The CDR3 loop reads CASSAVLAGGGETQYF. The CDR3 DNA reads TGTGCCAGCAGCGCGGTACTAGCGGGAGGCGGAGAGACCCAGTACTTC. J is TRBJ2-5 and V is TRBV5-6; 12 bases map to TRBD2. Germline V CDR1 and CDR2: SGHDT, YYEEEE. V lost 4 bases and J lost 4; bases outside the gene matches: 8. The CDR3 runs 16 residues.

The chain has TRBV7-2 and TRBJ2-7, with D unresolved. The CDR3 consists of 14 residues. Trimming cost V 2 bases and J 3 bases, with 11 bases left between them. Germline V CDR1 and CDR2: SGHTA, FQGNSA. CDR3 in amino acids: CASSLSDWHYEQYF. In DNA, the CDR3 is TGTGCCAGCAGCTTAAGTGACTGGCACTACGAGCAGTACTTC.

CDR3 bases: TGTGCCAGCATTCAATGGGCGGGAGGGAAAAACATTCAGTACTTC. The encoded protein is CASIQWAGGKNIQYF. The chain is built from TRBV6-1 and TRBJ2-4; 9 bases are shared with TRBD2. Germline values: CDR1 MNHNS, CDR2 SASEGT. The junction had 8 bases not matched to a gene; V was cut back by 7 bases and J by 4 bases. The CDR3 runs 15 residues.